These 31 T cell receptor beta chains came from one sample sequenced in a study of beta chain features in type 1 diabetes. General observations from the study: Moderately but significantly shorter TCRB CDR3s were found in Type 1 diabetes patients in all four CD4+ subsets.

No cognate antigen is known for these TCRs. Sequenced material consisted of expressed TCRB transcripts (all of the isolated RNA was reverse transcribed). The method was immunoSEQ multiplex PCR; TCRdb's version includes in-frame clones alone and lacks a portion of them. The sample has 150,000 to 200,000 clones; roughly 60% are singletons. The source material was naive CD4+ T cells from blood. The receptors originated from a man aged 25 to 45 with type 1 diabetes.

This chain links TRBV19 with TRBJ2-2; D not certain. Trimming pared 1 base from V and 6 bases from J, leaving 3 bases between. The CDR3 is 12 residues long. The V gene's germline CDR1 is LNHDA and CDR2 SQIVND (reference sequence). CDR3 region: CASSIVAGELFF. DNA for the CDR3: TGTGCCAGTAGTATAGTAGCCGGGGAGCTGTTTTTT.

The genes are TRBV2 and TRBJ1-3; no definite D call. Trimming took 1 base from V and 3 from J, leaving 1 base between them. This CDR3 is 12 amino acids long. Germline CDR1 reads SNHLY; CDR2 reads FYNNEI. The CDR3 DNA follows: TGTGCCAGCAGTGAAGGTGGAAACACCATATATTTT. Its translation: CASSEGGNTIYF.

This clone was counted only a few times. The rearrangement links TRBV4-3 to TRBJ1-1; D gene uncertain. Germline V gene sequence: CDR1 LGHNA, CDR2 YSLEER. The V gene lost 3 bases and the J gene lost 1 base, with 9 bases spanning the gap. The CDR3 totals 14 residues. CDR3 sequence: CASSHLDGNTEAFF. The CDR3 bases are TGCGCCAGCAGCCATCTCGACGGGAACACTGAAGCTTTCTTT.

The chain combines TRBV7-9 with TRBJ2-3, with 13 bases fitting TRBD2. Germline CDR1 reads SEHNR; CDR2 reads FQNEAQ (reference sequence). The CDR3 sequence is 16 residues long. The ends lost 4 bases at V and 5 bases at J; junction bases unmatched: 6. CDR3 DNA sequence: TGTGCCAGCAGCTCCCGACTAGCGGGGGGCGTAGATACGCAGTATTTT. Translated, it gives CASSSRLAGGVDTQYF.

The CDR3 loop is CASSLTGAGTEAFF. The CDR3 DNA follows: TGCGCCAGCAGCTTAACGGGAGCGGGCACTGAAGCTTTCTTT. The chain uses TRBV5-1 and TRBJ1-1; D not certain. With 2 bases removed from V and 4 bases from J, the gap between germline ends came to 12 bases. The CDR3 spans 14 residues. CDR1 and CDR2 (germline): SGHRS, YFSETQ.

This clone appeared a few times. The chain's CDR3 is CSVALRAPADTQYF. CDR3 sequence (DNA): TGCAGCGTGGCCCTCAGGGCCCCCGCAGATACGCAGTATTTT. This rearrangement joins TRBV29-1 to TRBJ2-3, with D maybe TRBD1 (5 bases). CDR3 size: 14 residues. The V and J ends lost 6 bases and 4 bases respectively, with 17 bases between them. Germline CDR1 and CDR2: SQVTM and ANQGSEA.

Notes on this clone: Other DNA sequences in this specimen translate into the identical CDR3. The gene calls are TRBV7-2 and TRBJ2-1, with D possibly TRBD1 on 6 matching bases. Germline CDR1 reads SGHTA; CDR2 reads FQGNSA. Trimming shortened V by 1 base and J by 2 bases, and 9 bases separated the two germline ends. This CDR3 is 15 amino acids long. CDR3 nucleotide sequence: TGTGCCAGCAGCTTAGACAGGGTGGCCTACAATGAGCAGTTCTTC. Translation gives CASSLDRVAYNEQFF.

This clone was observed a few times. J is TRBJ2-1 and V is TRBV30; D gene uncertain. The CDR3 consists of 12 residues. CDR1 and CDR2 (germline): GTSNPN, SVGIG (reference sequence). The V and J ends lost 3 bases and 4 bases respectively, with 7 bases between them. CDR3 residues: CAWSLGYNEQFF. The CDR3 bases are TGTGCCTGGAGCCTGGGGTACAATGAGCAGTTCTTC. The complete variable domain, with remaining parts taken from reference TRBV30 and TRBJ2-1, reads SQTIHQWPATLVQPVGSPLSLECTVEGTSNPNLYWYRQAAGRGLQLLFYSVGIGQISSEVPQNLSASRPQDRQFILSSKKLLLSDSGFYLCAWSLGYNEQFFGPGTRLTVL.

The genes are TRBV9 and TRBJ1-1; D call uncertain. This CDR3 is built from 15 residues. Between the trimmed V and J ends, which lost 0 bases and 1 base, there was a span of 10 bases. Germline assignment: CDR1 SGDLS and CDR2 YYNGEE. CDR3 region: CASSVGGGGNTEAFF. The CDR3, as DNA: TGTGCCAGCAGCGTAGGTGGCGGTGGGAACACTGAAGCTTTCTTT.

The chain links TRBV5-1 to TRBJ2-3, with D perhaps matching TRBD1 (6 bases). CDR3 length: 17 amino acids. Germline V lookup: CDR1 SGHRS, CDR2 YFSETQ. V lost 0 bases and J 1 base, leaving 15 bases between the germline ends. CDR3 residues: CASSLATGTGGTDTQYF. CDR3 bases: TGCGCCAGCAGCTTGGCCACAGGGACCGGTGGCACAGATACGCAGTATTTT.

The chain is built from TRBV12-5 and TRBJ2-1; D is unresolved. V lost 1 base to trimming and J lost 2 bases, with 6 bases between them. Germline CDR1 and CDR2: LGHNT and FRNRAP. This CDR3 has 14 amino acids. CDR3 DNA sequence: TGTGCTAGTGGTTTGGGGACCACCTACAATGAGCAGTTCTTC. This sequence encodes CASGLGTTYNEQFF.

This chain joins TRBV7-2 and TRBJ2-3, with D possibly TRBD2 on 5 matching bases. This CDR3 spans 12 amino acids. The germline CDR1 and CDR2 sequences are SGHTA and FQGNSA. The V end was cut by 5 bases, the J end by 6 bases, with 9 bases between. CDR3 sequence reads: CASSERLDTQYF. CDR3 coding DNA: TGTGCCAGCAGCGAGCGGTTGGATACGCAGTATTTT.

This clone was counted between two and nine times. This chain links TRBV12-5 with TRBJ2-1; 11 bases are a match to TRBD1. This CDR3 has 17 amino acids. J was trimmed by 4 bases and V by 0 bases; bases with no gene match: 5. Germline CDR1 LGHNT, CDR2 FRNRAP. Written as DNA, the CDR3 is TGTGCTAGTGGTTTGGTACCGGGGACAGGGGGATACAATGAGCAGTTCTTC. Its translation is CASGLVPGTGGYNEQFF.

For the CDR3, the DNA is TGCAGCGTTGAAGTACCAAGGGGCAGCTTCACCGGGGAGCTGTTTTTT. Translating gives CSVEVPRGSFTGELFF. The chain is built from TRBV29-1 and TRBJ2-2; TRBD1 might be the D (5 bases). The CDR3 spans 16 residues. Trimming left V 1 base short and J 4 bases short, with 16 bases between. CDR1 and CDR2 (germline): SQVTM, ANQGSEA.

The chain couples TRBV7-2 to TRBJ2-3, with 12 bases matching TRBD2. The V gene's germline CDR1 is SGHTA and CDR2 FQGNSA. V was clipped by 7 bases and J by 4 bases; unmatched bases: 9. This CDR3 has 16 residues. CDR3 DNA sequence: TGTGCCAGCAATCTTCGACTAGCGGGGGCGGCAGATACGCAGTATTTT. It specifies CASNLRLAGAADTQYF.

This clone is a singleton in its sample. This chain uses TRBV15 with TRBJ1-1; D unclear. Germline CDR1 and CDR2: LNHNV and YYDKDF (reference sequence). Trimming shortened V by 1 base and J by 1 base, and 7 bases separated the two germline ends. The length of the CDR3 is 14 residues. The CDR3 DNA reads as TGTGCCACCAGCAGAGTTCCGCCGAACACTGAAGCTTTCTTT. This sequence encodes CATSRVPPNTEAFF.

The gene calls are TRBV28 and TRBJ2-7, with D perhaps TRBD1 (6 bases). The CDR3 has 16 amino acids. The V and J ends lost 3 bases and 5 bases respectively, with 20 bases between them. Germline V gene sequence: CDR1 MDHEN, CDR2 SYDVKM. DNA of the CDR3: TGTGCCAGCAGTTTTTTGGGGGCGAATCTTAGGGACGAGCAGTACTTC. Its translation is CASSFLGANLRDEQYF.

The genes are TRBV28 and TRBJ2-4; no clear D. This CDR3 is 15 amino acids long. Looked up from germline, CDR1 is MDHEN and CDR2 is SYDVKM. The V gene lost 3 bases and the J gene lost 0 bases, with 9 bases spanning the gap. The CDR3 reads CASSFEQLAKNIQYF. The CDR3 DNA sequence: TGTGCCAGCAGTTTCGAACAACTAGCCAAAAACATTCAGTACTTC.

The gene calls are TRBV6-5 and TRBJ2-3; 11 bases fit TRBD2. Per the germline V gene, CDR1 is MNHEY and CDR2 is SVGAGI. The CDR3 consists of 16 residues. Losses at the gene ends were 2 bases for V and 8 bases for J; bases not matched to a gene: 9. CDR3 amino acids: CASSYTRTSGRSTQYF. CDR3 coding DNA: TGTGCCAGCAGTTACACTAGGACTAGCGGGCGGAGTACGCAGTATTTT.

As for this clone: This sample includes further DNA sequences coding for the same CDR3. The chain combines TRBV7-2 with TRBJ2-5; D is unclear. The CDR3 is 12 residues long. The germline CDR1 and CDR2 sequences are SGHTA and FQGNSA. Trimming shortened V by 2 bases and J by 4 bases, and 5 bases separated the two germline ends. The CDR3 DNA is TGTGCCAGCAGCTTAAACCGAGAGACCCAGTACTTC. As protein: CASSLNRETQYF.

V gene TRBV7-2 combines with J gene TRBJ2-2; D ambiguous. V lost 3 bases to trimming and J lost 0 bases, with 5 bases between them. CDR1 is SGHTA and CDR2 is FQGNSA in the germline V gene. This CDR3 region has 14 residues. CDR3 amino acids: CASSLESNTGELFF. In DNA, the CDR3 is TGTGCCAGCAGCTTGGAATCGAACACCGGGGAGCTGTTTTTT.

The V gene is TRBV19, the J gene TRBJ2-6; D is unclear. The CDR3 totals 16 residues. Trimming took off 1 base at V and 0 bases at J, with 7 bases between the two ends. Germline-derived CDR1 and CDR2 are LNHDA and SQIVND (reference sequence). CDR3 region: CASSIVIRSGANVLTF. The CDR3 DNA sequence: TGTGCCAGTAGTATAGTCATCCGCTCTGGGGCCAACGTCCTGACTTTC.

The chain joins TRBV7-2 to TRBJ1-2; D unresolved. V lost 4 bases to trimming and J lost 7 bases, with 16 bases between them. This CDR3 comprises 14 residues. The germline V gene encodes CDR1 SGHTA and CDR2 FQGNSA. The CDR3 spells CASSSGLAEGGYTF. In DNA, the CDR3 is TGTGCCAGCAGCTCCGGACTGGCGGAGGGTGGCTACACCTTC.

The V and J genes are TRBV27 and TRBJ2-1, with D hard to call. CDR3 length equals 13 residues. Germline CDR1 MNHEY, CDR2 SMNVEV (reference sequence). V was pared by 5 bases and J by 9 bases, with 14 bases between. The CDR3: CASSTRSGVEQFF. CDR3 bases: TGTGCCAGCAGTACTCGTAGTGGGGTTGAGCAGTTCTTC.

The sample holds a few counts of this clone. This rearrangement joins TRBV29-1 to TRBJ1-6; TRBD1 might be the D (6 bases). The V gene lost 4 bases and the J gene lost 9 bases, with 13 bases spanning the gap. This CDR3 contains 13 residues. The germline gives CDR1 SQVTM, CDR2 ANQGSEA. CDR3 coding DNA: TGCAGCGTTGGGACAGCCGTTAGTTCACCCCTCCACTTT. This gives the protein CSVGTAVSSPLHF.

The chain recombines TRBV7-2 with TRBJ2-7; 12 bases match TRBD2. The CDR3 spans 17 residues. Germline V gene lookup returns CDR1 SGHTA and CDR2 FQGNSA. V shed 6 bases, J shed 2 bases, and the junction held 11 bases outside the gene matches. For the CDR3, the DNA is TGTGCCAGCAGTCGGACTAGCGGGGTCCCAGATCCCTACGAGCAGTACTTC. Protein product: CASSRTSGVPDPYEQYF.

In its sample, this clone was seen a few times. This same CDR3 is encoded by further DNA sequences in the sample. The chain recombines TRBV30 with TRBJ1-1, with unresolved D. Trimming took 2 bases from V and 0 from J, leaving 4 bases between them. This CDR3 spans 12 amino acids. The germline CDR1 and CDR2 sequences are GTSNPN and SVGIG (reference sequence). As DNA, the CDR3 is TGTGCCTGGAGTAGGATGAACACTGAAGCTTTCTTT. It yields the protein CAWSRMNTEAFF.

This clone has only a few counts. The chain carries TRBV29-1 and TRBJ1-1, with 7 bases that match TRBD1. The CDR3 spans 14 residues. With 7 bases clipped from V and 5 bases from J, the junction kept 13 bases outside the gene matches. Per the germline V gene, CDR1 is SQVTM and CDR2 is ANQGSEA. DNA of the CDR3: TGCAGCGCCTTAGCGCCGACAGGGACTACTGAAGCTTTCTTT. Translated: CSALAPTGTTEAFF.

The chain recombines TRBV18 with TRBJ2-3; 8 nucleotides line up with TRBD1. Looked up from germline, CDR1 is KGHSH and CDR2 is LQKENI. The CDR3 is 16 amino acids. Trimming took 3 bases from V and 1 from J; bases not matched to a gene: 6. The DNA for the CDR3 is TGTGCCAGCTCACCCCGACAGGGGATGCGCACAGATACGCAGTATTTT. Its protein is CASSPRQGMRTDTQYF.

This clone turned up a few times. The chain is built from TRBV19 and TRBJ1-2, with D perhaps TRBD1 (6 bases). V was cut by 3 bases and J by 3 bases, with 14 bases left in between. There are 15 residues in the CDR3. Germline V CDR1 and CDR2: LNHDA, SQIVND (reference sequence). This CDR3 reads CASSILGGRDYGYTF. For the CDR3, the DNA is TGTGCCAGTAGTATCCTAGGGGGGAGAGACTATGGCTACACCTTC.

CDR3: CSARDILAFF. CDR3 in DNA: TGCAGTGCTAGAGATATTTTGGCTTTCTTT. This chain connects TRBV20-1 to TRBJ1-1; no clear D. Trimming cost V 0 bases and J 11 bases, with 7 bases left between them. The CDR3 totals 10 residues. CDR1 is DFQATT and CDR2 is SNEGSKA in the germline V gene (reference sequence).